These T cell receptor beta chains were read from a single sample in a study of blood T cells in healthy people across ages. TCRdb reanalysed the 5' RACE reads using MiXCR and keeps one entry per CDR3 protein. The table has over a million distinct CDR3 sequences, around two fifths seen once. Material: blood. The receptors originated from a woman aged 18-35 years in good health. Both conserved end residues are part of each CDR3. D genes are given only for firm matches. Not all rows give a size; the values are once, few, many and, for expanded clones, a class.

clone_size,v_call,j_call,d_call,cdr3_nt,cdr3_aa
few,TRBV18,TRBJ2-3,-,TGTGCCAGCTCACCTCAGGGTGGTTTTGGCACAGATACGCAGTATTTT,CASSPQGGFGTDTQYF
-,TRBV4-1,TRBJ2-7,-,TGCGCCAGCAGCCGGGACCCGGTTCTACTAACTTCCTACGAGCAGTACTTC,CASSRDPVLLTSYEQYF
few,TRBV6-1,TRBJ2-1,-,TGTGCCAGCAGTGAAAGTCTAGCTCGTAATGAGCAGTTCTTC,CASSESLARNEQFF
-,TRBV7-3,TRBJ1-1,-,TGTGCCAGCAGCGCCCAGGAAAACACTGAACCTTTCTTT,CASSAQENTEPFF
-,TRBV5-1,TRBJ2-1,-,TGCGCCAGCAGCTTGGGAGGGTACAGCTCCTACAATGAGAAGTTCTTC,CASSLGGYSSYNEKFF
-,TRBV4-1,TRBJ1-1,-,TGCGCCAGCAGCCAAATGGGTTCTGGACGGGCTGAAGCTTTCTTT,CASSQMGSGRAEAFF
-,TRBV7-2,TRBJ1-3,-,TGTGCCAGCAGCTTAGGTTCAGCTTCGAGGGGAAACACCATATATTTT,CASSLGSASRGNTIYF
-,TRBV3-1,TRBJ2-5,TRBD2,TGTGCCAGCAGCCAAGAATATAGGACTAGCAGCCCAAGGAAGGAGACCCAGTACTTC,CASSQEYRTSSPRKETQYF
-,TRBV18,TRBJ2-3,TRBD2,TGTGCCAGCCCCGGGACTATTGGATCCACAGATACGCAGTATTTT,CASPGTIGSTDTQYF
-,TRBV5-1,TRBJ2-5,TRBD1,TGCGCCAGCAGCTTGGGGACAGGGAAGACCCAGTACTTC,CASSLGTGKTQYF